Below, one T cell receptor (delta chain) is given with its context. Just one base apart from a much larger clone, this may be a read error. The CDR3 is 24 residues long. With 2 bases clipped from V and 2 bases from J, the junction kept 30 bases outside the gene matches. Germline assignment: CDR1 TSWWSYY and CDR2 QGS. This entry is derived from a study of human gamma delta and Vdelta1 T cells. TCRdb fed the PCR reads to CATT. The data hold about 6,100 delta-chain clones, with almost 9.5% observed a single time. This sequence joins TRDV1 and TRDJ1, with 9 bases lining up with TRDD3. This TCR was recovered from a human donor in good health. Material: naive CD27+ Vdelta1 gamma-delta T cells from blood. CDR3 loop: CALGETLPIRDWGRTPKRTDKLIF. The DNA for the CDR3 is TGTGCTCTTGGGGAAACCCTACCTATTCGCGACTGGGGGAGAACCCCAAAGAGGACCGATAAACTCATCTTT.